Shown below are 28 T cell receptor beta chains from a single sample sequenced in a study of shared clonotypes between healthy human individuals. Sequenced by immunoSEQ multiplex PCR; TCRdb stores in-frame clones only, minus some. The sample shows 2 million to 2.5 million clones, under 95% of them seen only once. The sequencing sample was made of naive CD4+ T cells from PBMCs. Specified subset: CD45RA+ positively selected. The receptors stem from a man aged 18 to 29 in good health. Some clones in this sample may be carry-over from other donors' samples.

The sample holds one count of this clone. The chain combines TRBV11-2 with TRBJ2-2; D not resolved. Trimming left V 3 bases short and J 3 bases short, with 5 bases between. The CDR3 loop spans 13 amino acids. From germline, CDR1 is SGHAT and CDR2 FQNNGV. Here the CDR3 reads CASSFSYTGELFF. As DNA, the CDR3 is TGTGCCAGCAGCTTTAGTTACACCGGGGAGCTGTTTTTT.

The chain carries TRBV28 and TRBJ2-3; D is undetermined. V was clipped by 4 bases and J by 2 bases, with 7 bases between them. This CDR3 comprises 13 residues. In germline, CDR1 is MDHEN, CDR2 SYDVKM. CDR3 in DNA: TGTGCCAGCAGTTACGGAACCACAGATACGCAGTATTTT. Translated: CASSYGTTDTQYF.

As to this clone: Other DNA sequences from this sample encode an identical CDR3 as well. The chain joins TRBV11-2 to TRBJ1-1; D unclear. The V end lost 5 bases, the J end lost 1 base, and 8 bases lay between the germline ends. Germline V gives CDR1 SGHAT, CDR2 FQNNGV. This CDR3 contains 13 residues. The chain's CDR3 is CASSLQPNTEAFF. The CDR3, as DNA: TGTGCCAGCAGCCTACAGCCGAACACTGAAGCTTTCTTT.

The chain uses TRBV5-4 and TRBJ2-7; D is uncertain. Germline CDR1 SGHNT, CDR2 YYREEE (reference sequence). The CDR3 is made up of 14 amino acids. V dropped 1 base and J dropped 0 bases, with 8 bases sitting between them. As DNA, the CDR3 is TGTGCCAGCAGCTTGACTGCCAGCTCCTACGAGCAGTACTTC. This encodes CASSLTASSYEQYF.

The CDR3 loop is CASSGQAGSGGELFF. In DNA, the CDR3 is TGTGCCAGCAGTGGACAAGCGGGATCCGGCGGGGAGCTGTTTTTT. The chain employs TRBV6-1 and TRBJ2-2; 7 bases fit TRBD2. Germline V gene lookup returns CDR1 MNHNS and CDR2 SASEGT. V was pared by 4 bases and J by 7 bases, with 9 bases of the junction left unmatched. This CDR3 has 15 residues.

The genes are TRBV5-1 and TRBJ2-7; TRBD1 is a possible D gene (5 bases). Germline-derived CDR1 and CDR2 are SGHRS and YFSETQ. V was trimmed by 7 bases and J by 3 bases, leaving 17 bases between them. The CDR3 has 14 amino acids. The CDR3 DNA reads TGCGCCAGCCGCTGGACACGGGCTAACTACGAGCAGTACTTC. This sequence encodes CASRWTRANYEQYF.

V gene TRBV7-9 combines with J gene TRBJ2-1; TRBD2 agrees at 7 bases. Germline CDR1 reads SEHNR; CDR2 reads FQNEAQ (reference sequence). This CDR3 is 15 amino acids long. The junction had 8 bases not matched to a gene; V was cut back by 5 bases and J by 4 bases. The CDR3: CASSHGPSGYNEQFF. CDR3 sequence (DNA): TGTGCCAGCAGCCACGGTCCTAGCGGATACAATGAGCAGTTCTTC.

This clone was observed a single time. This chain joins TRBV10-3 and TRBJ2-3, with 10 bases matching TRBD2. The J segment lost 4 bases and the V segment lost 6 bases, leaving 7 bases of the junction unmatched. The CDR3 loop spans 15 amino acids. The germline gives CDR1 ENHRY, CDR2 SYGVKD. The CDR3 here is CAIRPEREGADTQYF. The CDR3 DNA follows: TGTGCCATCAGACCAGAGCGGGAGGGCGCAGATACGCAGTATTTT.

This CDR3 reads CAWSIGNYNEQFF. CDR3 DNA: TGTGCCTGGAGCATTGGGAATTACAATGAGCAGTTCTTC. The chain combines TRBV30 with TRBJ2-1; D gene uncertain. CDR1 is GTSNPN, CDR2 SVGIG, per germline (reference sequence). CDR3 length: 13 amino acids. V shed 3 bases and J shed 4 bases, with 10 bases lying between them.

This clone was observed a few times. This rearrangement joins TRBV4-2 to TRBJ1-1; D is uncertain. The CDR3 spans 14 residues. Trimming cost V 1 base and J 5 bases, with 11 bases left between them. Germline values: CDR1 LGHNA, CDR2 YNFKEQ. As DNA, the CDR3 is TGTGCCAGCAGCCAAGGGCCTTCGGGGACTGAAGCTTTCTTT. Translated: CASSQGPSGTEAFF.

This chain connects TRBV4-1 to TRBJ2-5, with TRBD2 as a possible D gene (6 bases). The CDR3 extends over 17 amino acids. V was pared by 1 base and J by 5 bases, with 20 bases between. CDR1 and CDR2 (germline): MGHRA, YSYEKL. CDR3 nucleotide sequence: TGCGCCAGCAGCCAAGGTGAGGCGGGATTTTTCGGGGAGACCCAGTACTTC. This codes for CASSQGEAGFFGETQYF.

The chain uses TRBV7-3 and TRBJ2-3, with a possible D match to TRBD2 (6 bases). V lost 6 bases to trimming and J lost 6 bases, with 16 bases between them. This CDR3 comprises 14 residues. Germline assignment: CDR1 SGHTA and CDR2 FQGTGA. CDR3: CASSGAGLGDTQYF. The CDR3 bases are TGTGCCAGCAGTGGGGCGGGATTGGGTGATACGCAGTATTTT. The variable domain in full, completed from reference TRBV7-3 and TRBJ2-3, reads GAGVSQTPSNKVTEKGKYVELRCDPISGHTALYWYRQSLGQGPEFLIYFQGTGAADDSGLPNDRFFAVRPEGSVSTLKIQRTERGDSAVYLCASSGAGLGDTQYFGPGTRLTVL.

The chain uses TRBV19 and TRBJ2-1; D is possibly TRBD1 or TRBD2 (6 bases each). V was shortened by 0 bases and J by 15 bases, with 18 bases between the two germline ends. The CDR3 length is 14 residues. The germline V gene has CDR1 LNHDA and CDR2 SQIVND (reference sequence). CDR3 coding DNA: TGTGCCAGTAGTATAGATCTGTTGGGGGGCCCGCGGTTCTTC. Amino acid sequence: CASSIDLLGGPRFF.

The chain has TRBV28 and TRBJ2-7; D gene uncertain. Germline CDR1 and CDR2: MDHEN and SYDVKM. The ends were cut back, 2 bases at V and 9 bases at J, with 11 bases in the middle. This CDR3 is built from 12 residues. The CDR3 region is CASSLPGRLQYF. The CDR3 DNA reads as TGTGCCAGCAGTTTACCCGGACGGCTGCAGTACTTC.

The gene calls are TRBV5-1 and TRBJ2-1; D unclear. The V end lost 5 bases, the J end lost 5 bases, and 11 bases lay between the germline ends. The CDR3 length is 13 residues. CDR1 is SGHRS, CDR2 YFSETQ, per germline. The CDR3 loop reads CASSLRLDNEQFF. The CDR3 region has the DNA TGCGCCAGCAGTCTCAGGCTAGACAATGAGCAGTTCTTC.

The chain couples TRBV4-1 to TRBJ1-2, with TRBD1 identical over 7 bases. The V gene end was trimmed by 5 bases and the J gene end by 6 bases; junction bases not matched to a gene: 12. Germline V gene data show CDR1 as MGHRA and CDR2 as YSYEKL. This CDR3 has 15 amino acids. CDR3 amino acids: CASSIPGQRFHGYTF. The CDR3 DNA reads TGCGCCAGCAGCATACCGGGACAGAGGTTCCATGGCTACACCTTC.

This rearrangement joins TRBV18 to TRBJ2-5; D is unclear. The V gene's germline CDR1 is KGHSH and CDR2 LQKENI. V lost 0 bases to trimming and J lost 5 bases, with 10 bases between them. This CDR3 has 14 amino acids. The CDR3 region has the DNA TGTGCCAGCTCACCACCGAGCGCGAGGGAGACCCAGTACTTC. The encoded protein is CASSPPSARETQYF.

V usage is TRBV28 and J usage is TRBJ2-7; TRBD2 might be the D (6 bases). V gave up 6 bases and J gave up 6 bases, with 12 bases separating them. This CDR3 has 12 amino acids. The germline CDR1 and CDR2 sequences are MDHEN and SYDVKM. The CDR3 bases are TGTGCCAGCAGCCCCCGGGGGAGCGAGCAGTACTTC. It is translated as CASSPRGSEQYF.

The chain recombines TRBV28 with TRBJ1-1; D perhaps matches TRBD1 (5 bases). The CDR3 sequence is 14 residues long. CDR1 and CDR2 (germline): MDHEN, SYDVKM. Trimming took 7 bases from V and 3 from J, leaving 15 bases between them. The CDR3 sequence is CASTAVGPHTEAFF. DNA for the CDR3: TGTGCCAGCACGGCCGTGGGACCACACACTGAAGCTTTCTTT. The full variable domain, its missing parts supplied by reference TRBV28 and TRBJ1-1, is DVKVTQSSRYLVKRTGEKVFLECVQDMDHENMFWYRQDPGLGLRLIYFSYDVKMKEKGDIPEGYSVSREKKERFSLILESASTNQTSMYLCASTAVGPHTEAFFGQGTRLTVV.

The V call is TRBV7-2, the J call TRBJ2-1; D is perhaps TRBD2 (5 bases). Trimming pared 6 bases from V and 10 bases from J, leaving 13 bases between. The CDR3 is made up of 12 amino acids. The germline gives CDR1 SGHTA, CDR2 FQGNSA. The CDR3 DNA sequence: TGTGCCAGCAGTCCCACTCGACTAGAGCAGTTCTTC. Amino acid sequence: CASSPTRLEQFF.

The chain combines TRBV19 with TRBJ2-2, with D possibly matching TRBD1 (5 bases). This CDR3 is built from 15 residues. The ends were cut back, 3 bases at V and 5 bases at J, with 13 bases in the middle. Germline-derived CDR1 and CDR2 are LNHDA and SQIVND (reference sequence). The DNA of the CDR3 is TGTGCCAGTAGTATGCTTAGGACACTGACCGGGGAGCTGTTTTTT. It encodes CASSMLRTLTGELFF.

This sequence joins TRBV19 and TRBJ2-5; 8 positions match TRBD2. There are 13 residues in the CDR3. Germline loops: CDR1 LNHDA, CDR2 SQIVND (reference sequence). V was clipped by 4 bases and J by 5 bases; unmatched bases: 3. The CDR3 spells CASSTGGVETQYF. CDR3 coding DNA: TGTGCCAGTAGTACGGGGGGGGTGGAGACCCAGTACTTC. Full variable domain (remainder filled in from reference TRBV19 and TRBJ2-5): DGGITQSPKYLFRKEGQNVTLSCEQNLNHDAMYWYRQDPGQGLRLIYYSQIVNDFQKGDIAEGYSVSREKKESFPLTVTSAQKNPTAFYLCASSTGGVETQYFGPGTRLLVL.

The chain recombines TRBV13 with TRBJ2-4; no firm D call. The CDR3 has 13 residues. CDR1 is PRHDT, CDR2 FYEKMQ, per germline (reference sequence). V lost 5 bases, J lost 8 bases, and 13 bases lay in between. The CDR3 DNA reads as TGTGCCAGCAGCCCGATCGTCGAACACATTCAGTACTTC. As protein: CASSPIVEHIQYF.

This chain links TRBV11-2 with TRBJ2-1; TRBD2 aligns across 10 bases. Germline V gene sequence: CDR1 SGHAT, CDR2 FQNNGV. The CDR3 length is 17 residues. J was trimmed by 0 bases and V by 5 bases; bases with no gene match: 7. CDR3 in amino acids: CASSDRAGGTSYNEQFF. DNA of the CDR3: TGTGCCAGCAGCGACCGAGCGGGAGGGACCTCCTACAATGAGCAGTTCTTC. Full variable domain (remainder filled in from reference TRBV11-2 and TRBJ2-1): EAGVAQSPRYKIIEKRQSVAFWCNPISGHATLYWYQQILGQGPKLLIQFQNNGVVDDSQLPKDRFSAERLKGVDSTLKIQPAKLEDSAVYLCASSDRAGGTSYNEQFFGPGTRLTVL.

The table lists this clone with a few counts. This rearrangement joins TRBV18 to TRBJ1-1, with D possibly matching TRBD1 (6 bases). Germline assignment: CDR1 KGHSH and CDR2 LQKENI. Trimming removed 3 bases from V and 4 bases from J, with 15 bases in between. The CDR3 is made up of 15 amino acids. CDR3 residues: CASSPGGAFGTEAFF. CDR3 bases: TGTGCCAGCTCACCCGGGGGGGCCTTTGGCACTGAAGCTTTCTTT. Using reference TRBV18 and TRBJ1-1 for the parts outside the CDR3, the full variable domain is NAGVMQNPRHLVRRRGQEARLRCSPMKGHSHVYWYRQLPEEGLKFMVYLQKENIIDESGMPKERFSAEFPKEGPSILRIQQVVRGDSAAYFCASSPGGAFGTEAFFGQGTRLTVV.

The chain has TRBV6-4 and TRBJ1-6; maybe TRBD1 (5 bases). The CDR3 has 13 residues. CDR1 is MRHNA and CDR2 is SNTAGT in the germline V gene. V lost 2 bases, J lost 7 bases, and 6 bases lay in between. DNA for the CDR3: TGTGCCAGCAGTGACAGGGGAAATTCACCCCTCCACTTT. Encoded protein: CASSDRGNSPLHF.

The rearrangement links TRBV2 to TRBJ2-5; D is uncertain. The CDR3 is made up of 12 amino acids. Germline CDR1 and CDR2: SNHLY and FYNNEI. V was pared by 3 bases and J by 7 bases, with 9 bases between. The CDR3 DNA reads TGTGCCAGCAGTGAGGGATTGTGGACCCAGTACTTC. Amino acids: CASSEGLWTQYF.

The chain carries TRBV5-4 and TRBJ2-7, with 10 bases lining up with TRBD2. Germline V gives CDR1 SGHNT, CDR2 YYREEE (reference sequence). V trimming: 5 bases; J trimming: 5 bases; junction bases outside the gene matches: 7. The CDR3 covers 14 residues. CDR3 DNA sequence: TGTGCCAGCAGTTCGCTAGCGGGAGACAACGAGCAGTACTTC. Amino acids: CASSSLAGDNEQYF.